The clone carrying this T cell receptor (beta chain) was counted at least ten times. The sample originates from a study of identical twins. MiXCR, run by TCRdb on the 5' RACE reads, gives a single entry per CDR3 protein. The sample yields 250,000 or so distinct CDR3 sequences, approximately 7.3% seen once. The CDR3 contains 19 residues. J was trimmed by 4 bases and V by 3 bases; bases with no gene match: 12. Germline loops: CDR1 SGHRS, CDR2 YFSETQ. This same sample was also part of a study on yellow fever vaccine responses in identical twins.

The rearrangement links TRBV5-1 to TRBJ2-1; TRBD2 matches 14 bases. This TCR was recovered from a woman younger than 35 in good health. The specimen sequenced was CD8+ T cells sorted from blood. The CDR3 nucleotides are TGCGCCAGCAGCTGGCCGGGACTAGCGGGGGAAATACAATACAATGAGCAGTTCTTC. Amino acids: CASSWPGLAGEIQYNEQFF.